A selection of T cell receptor beta chains follows, all from one sample in a study of T cell repertoires in cytomegalovirus infection. MiXCR, run by TCRdb on the reads, gives a single entry per CDR3 protein. The sample shows a few hundred thousand distinct CDR3 sequences, about two fifths of them seen only once. What these receptors recognize is not known. This specimen consisted of cultured PBMCs, obtained from culture after CMV antigen stimulation. The origin of the receptors is a human donor in good health (CMV status not recorded). Some clones in this sample may be carry-over from other donors' samples. Both conserved end residues are trimmed from each CDR3. The order of the fields is V gene, J gene, D gene, CDR3 protein. A D gene is named only where the DNA matches it firmly.

V: TRBV7-8
J: TRBJ2-1
D: TRBD2
CDR3: ASSFSEASGGLEQF

V: TRBV27
J: TRBJ1-1
D: .
CDR3: ASSLRLFDTEAF

V: TRBV27
J: TRBJ2-3
D: .
CDR3: ASTGATWDTQY

V: TRBV6-1
J: TRBJ2-7
D: TRBD1
CDR3: ASTRTGGFEQY

V: TRBV7-4
J: TRBJ2-7
D: TRBD2
CDR3: ASSPTGTSGSYEQY

V: TRBV9
J: TRBJ1-1
D: .
CDR3: ASSLTPTTEAF

V: TRBV11-3
J: TRBJ2-3
D: .
CDR3: ASSLAQAADTQY

V: TRBV6-1
J: TRBJ1-5
D: .
CDR3: ASPEEGFRRNQPQH

V: TRBV12-3/TRBV12-4
J: TRBJ2-1
D: TRBD2
CDR3: ASSRSGAHNEQF

V: TRBV5-6
J: TRBJ1-5
D: .
CDR3: ASSVGGSGRYSNQPQH

V: TRBV10-3
J: TRBJ2-5
D: .
CDR3: AISDWERRETQY

V: TRBV20-1
J: TRBJ1-2
D: TRBD1
CDR3: SATGTGYGYT

V: TRBV20-1
J: TRBJ2-5
D: TRBD2
CDR3: SASSGLAGGTETQY

V: TRBV7-9
J: TRBJ1-2
D: .
CDR3: ASSLRAGGYT

V: TRBV6-5
J: TRBJ2-7
D: TRBD2
CDR3: ASSYSKRGFSYEQY

V: TRBV7-8
J: TRBJ1-6
D: .
CDR3: ASRKDRVNSPLH

V: TRBV4-2
J: TRBJ2-3
D: TRBD2
CDR3: ASSQGGTSTDTQY

V: TRBV10-1
J: TRBJ2-7
D: .
CDR3: ASSGTARLEQY

V: TRBV27
J: TRBJ2-7
D: TRBD2
CDR3: ASSFRWRGGSILYEQY

V: TRBV6-2/TRBV6-3
J: TRBJ2-5
D: TRBD2
CDR3: ASSRLAGGRLETQY

V: TRBV15
J: TRBJ1-5
D: .
CDR3: ATSREDGQPQH

V: TRBV20-1
J: TRBJ2-7
D: .
CDR3: SARVGRGSYEQY

V: TRBV7-2
J: TRBJ2-4
D: TRBD2
CDR3: ASSPQRGWGEDIQY

V: TRBV7-9
J: TRBJ2-3
D: TRBD1
CDR3: ASSSTQGARTDTQY

V: TRBV7-2
J: TRBJ1-4
D: .
CDR3: ASSLRVVGGEKLF

V: TRBV5-8
J: TRBJ2-5
D: TRBD2
CDR3: ASRRRGGRLETQY

V: TRBV7-6
J: TRBJ2-7
D: TRBD1
CDR3: ASSRGQGLYEQY

V: TRBV18
J: TRBJ2-6
D: .
CDR3: ASTVTGYGANVLT

V: TRBV28
J: TRBJ2-7
D: .
CDR3: ASSLLRVRDSSWEQY

V: TRBV12-3/TRBV12-4
J: TRBJ1-5
D: .
CDR3: ASSLGQGGSNQPQH

V: TRBV7-2
J: TRBJ2-3
D: .
CDR3: ASSPGVRTDTQY

V: TRBV27
J: TRBJ1-2
D: .
CDR3: ASGRGVLDGYT

V: TRBV2
J: TRBJ2-7
D: TRBD2
CDR3: ASKASGSLKGEQY

V: TRBV7-2
J: TRBJ1-2
D: .
CDR3: ASNPHSANGYGYT

V: TRBV12-3/TRBV12-4
J: TRBJ1-1
D: .
CDR3: ASSFETRTWTEAF

V: TRBV7-2
J: TRBJ2-1
D: .
CDR3: ASSPPGVGNEQF

V: TRBV12-3/TRBV12-4
J: TRBJ1-2
D: TRBD1
CDR3: ASKPSQWTGEGLYGYT

V: TRBV28
J: TRBJ2-1
D: .
CDR3: ASSLSTAPYNEQF

V: TRBV7-2
J: TRBJ2-1
D: .
CDR3: ASSEPPVPYNEQF

V: TRBV18
J: TRBJ2-1
D: .
CDR3: ASSDDRKGEQF

V: TRBV28
J: TRBJ2-3
D: .
CDR3: ASSERTMPDTQY

V: TRBV7-2
J: TRBJ1-4
D: TRBD1
CDR3: ASSSRGHEKLF

V: TRBV27
J: TRBJ2-3
D: .
CDR3: ASRRGRGGTDTQY

V: TRBV11-2
J: TRBJ2-7
D: TRBD1
CDR3: ASSPIWDSDYEQY

V: TRBV4-3
J: TRBJ1-4
D: .
CDR3: ASSQVPPLAVSGKLF

V: TRBV7-2
J: TRBJ2-1
D: .
CDR3: ASSLVLESGSPREQF

V: TRBV20-1
J: TRBJ1-1
D: .
CDR3: SAPQQGLPF

V: TRBV7-2
J: TRBJ1-2
D: TRBD1
CDR3: ASSISQGRSSGYT

V: TRBV6-2/TRBV6-3
J: TRBJ2-1
D: .
CDR3: ASTPGGNPLNEQF

V: TRBV5-1
J: TRBJ2-3
D: TRBD2
CDR3: ASSFFARGLAGAGGTDTQY

V: TRBV11-2
J: TRBJ2-5
D: TRBD2
CDR3: ASSLYGLAGEETQY

V: TRBV7-6
J: TRBJ2-6
D: .
CDR3: ASSLGRGSSGANVLT

V: TRBV6-2/TRBV6-3
J: TRBJ2-7
D: .
CDR3: ASSYNYEQY

V: TRBV10-3
J: TRBJ2-7
D: TRBD2
CDR3: AISESTSGAYEQY